This T cell receptor beta chain was retrieved from a study of T cell repertoires in cytomegalovirus infection. About the study: CMV infection together with matching HLA type was indicated by public TCR beta signatures.

One entry per CDR3 protein results from TCRdb running MiXCR on the reads. The sample yields some 920,000 distinct CDR3 sequences, less than 40% seen once. Study-wide points: The study found HLA-C-restricted CMV-specific TCR beta clonotypes dominating the ex vivo response.

V was trimmed by 5 bases and J by 2 bases, leaving 17 bases between them. This CDR3 region has 16 residues. Germline CDR1 and CDR2: SEHNR and FQNEAQ (reference sequence). This clonotype was detected only a few times. Its matching antigen is unknown. This TCR was recovered from a human donor in good health (CMV status not recorded). Some clones in this sample may be carry-over from other donors' samples. This sample comprised cultured CD8+ T cells from PBMCs, obtained from culture after CMV antigen stimulation. The chain combines TRBV7-9 with TRBJ2-3; D is perhaps TRBD1 (6 bases). The CDR3 DNA follows: TGTGCCAGCAGCCCCAGCAGGGGATGGGACACAGATACGCAGTATTTT. Translating it yields CASSPSRGWDTDTQYF.